This T cell receptor (beta chain) was recorded in a study of cytomegalovirus exposure and HLA in healthy donors. As for the study in general: Across 350 to 500 genotyped donors, approximately 81% landed in the Caucasian-associated ancestry cluster.

This CDR3 is built from 18 residues. The germline gives CDR1 KGHSH, CDR2 LQKENI. V shed 0 bases, J shed 7 bases, and the junction held 6 bases outside the gene matches. General study points: Some public TCRs appeared in many individuals, while most sequences were rare.

The PCR employed 60 Vbeta primers together with 13 Jbeta primers. Here immunoSEQ multiplex PCR was the method, and the copy in TCRdb shows in-frame clones only, minus some. The repertoire has tens of thousands of clones, 44% of them found once; the top ten carry roughly 2.1%. A remark on this clone: Antigen: not known.

This chain connects TRBV18 to TRBJ2-2; 15 bases line up with TRBD2. The sample consisted of PBMCs. The TCR was taken from a woman in her forties or fifties in good health and CMV-seronegative. The CDR3 sequence: CASSPPGLAGGHVGELFF. DNA of the CDR3: TGTGCCAGCTCACCACCAGGACTAGCGGGGGGGCACGTCGGGGAGCTGTTTTTT. Looking up the rest from reference TRBV18 and TRBJ2-2 gives the full variable domain: NAGVMQNPRHLVRRRGQEARLRCSPMKGHSHVYWYRQLPEEGLKFMVYLQKENIIDESGMPKERFSAEFPKEGPSILRIQQVVRGDSAAYFCASSPPGLAGGHVGELFFGEGSRLTVL.